The present T cell receptor (beta chain) was sequenced within a study of human T cells and chemical hapten exposure. Study context: The sensitizing agent was 2% DPC, placed on about 2 cm by about 2 cm of upper inner arm skin.

A word on this clonotype: Its antigen is undetermined.

As for time point: patch test 2, 6 weeks after DPC sensitization. The sample's treatment: therapeutic diphenylcyclopropenone sensitization with weekly scalp DPC. As the library was built, unique molecular identifiers were attached to individual cDNA molecules. Using its own MiXCR run on the RACE reads, TCRdb lists one record per CDR3 protein. The sample shows approximately 95,000 distinct CDR3 sequences, roughly 10% of them seen only once. Regarding the study as a whole: No change in TCRs above 1 in 1000 frequency was produced by DPC sensitization.

The receptor comes from a woman between 40 and 50 years old with alopecia areata. Some clones in this sample may be carry-over from other donors' samples. The sample in question was whole blood, obtained in connection with sensitization to the hapten diphenylcyclopropenone (DPC).

Here the CDR3 reads CASSYSTSGSYNEQFF. The CDR3, as DNA: TGTGCCAGCAGTTACTCCACTAGCGGGAGTTACAATGAGCAGTTCTTC. V is TRBV6-6 and J is TRBJ2-1; 11 bases map to TRBD2. CDR1 and CDR2 from the germline V gene are MNHNY and SVGAGI (reference sequence). This CDR3 region has 16 residues. V was pared by 0 bases and J by 4 bases, with 2 bases of the junction left unmatched.